This paragraph covers one T cell receptor beta chain sequence. What it recognizes is unknown. PCR employed 60 Vbeta and 13 Jbeta primers. Data came from immunoSEQ multiplex PCR; TCRdb stores just in-frame clones and leaves some out. The sample contains approximately 140,000 clones, less than 85% of which appear only once. The CDR3 loop spans 14 amino acids. Germline CDR1 and CDR2: SGHNT and YYREEE (reference sequence). The ends were cut back, 6 bases at V and 1 base at J, with 14 bases in the middle. These data originate in a study of cytomegalovirus exposure and HLA in healthy donors. Overall study results and limits: TCR beta V- and J-gene trimming was later associated with a missense DCLRE1C variant.

The chain employs TRBV5-4 and TRBJ2-7; D is perhaps TRBD2 (5 bases). Sequencing used PBMCs. The sequence came from a man aged 35-49 years in good health and CMV-seronegative. The CDR3 sequence: CASKRDINSYEQYF. CDR3 nucleotide sequence: TGTGCCAGCAAGAGGGATATCAATTCCTACGAGCAGTACTTC. Together with reference TRBV5-4 and TRBJ2-7, the CDR3 gives the full variable domain: ETGVTQSPTHLIKTRGQQVTLRCSSQSGHNTVSWYQQALGQGPQFIFQYYREEENGRGNFPPRFSGLQFPNYSSELNVNALELDDSALYLCASKRDINSYEQYFGPGTRLTVT.